This TCR beta chain was sequenced in a study of regulatory and conventional T cells in RAG deficiency. The V end lost 2 bases, the J end lost 0 bases, and 14 bases lay between the germline ends. Germline CDR1 MDHEN, CDR2 SYDVKM. The CDR3 is made up of 17 amino acids. A remark on this clone: Its cognate antigen is unknown.

TCRdb's copy holds only in-frame clones and misses some; the assay was immunoSEQ multiplex PCR. This table holds 40,000 to 55,000 clones, about 87% found once. Conventional CD4+ T cells were sorted from blood as CD25-low CD127-high cells. Whole-study findings and limits: Treg unique TCR beta sequences were about 91-fold fewer in Omenn syndrome and CID/AS patients than controls. In Omenn syndrome, Treg and Tconv repertoires overlapped >80%. These Omenn syndrome Treg sorts may hold peripherally activated cells instead.

These data also formed part of another study, on regulatory T cells. From that report: The primer mix had 52 TRBV and 13 TRBJ primers.

The rearrangement uses TRBV28 and TRBJ2-1; D not certain. Specimen: CD4+ effector T cells sorted from blood. The sequence came from a human donor in good health. The CDR3 sequence: CASSLKVIVSSYNEQFF. The CDR3 DNA is TGTGCCAGCAGTTTAAAGGTTATTGTAAGCTCCTACAATGAGCAGTTCTTC.